This TCR beta chain was profiled in a study of PD-1 blockade in classical Hodgkin lymphoma. Study observations and caveats: By cycle point C4D1, TCR diversity had risen significantly in CD4+ cells (but not CD8+ cells). Patients starting nivolumab under 1 year after ASCT were excluded.

TCRdb keeps only in-frame clones here, not all; method: immunoSEQ multiplex PCR. The sample lists 27,000 or so clones, 75% to 90% seen once, with around 2.4% in the top ten. Concerning this clone itself: What it binds is unknown.

The CDR3 spans 14 residues. V was clipped by 8 bases and J by 1 base, with 11 bases between them. Germline CDR1 and CDR2: KGHSH and LQKENI. Time point denoted: cycle 4 day 1 (C4D1), after five to seven weeks of nivolumab. Exposure to brentuximab vedotin varied, and each patient had relapsed following autologous stem cell transplantation. The CD4+ T cells used were purified from thawed PBMCs through magnetic negative selection. The rearrangement joins TRBV18 to TRBJ2-2; D unclear. The receptor's source is a human donor with classical Hodgkin lymphoma. The sample here was CD4+ T cells from blood, taken before the fourth cycle of nivolumab. The CDR3 DNA follows: TGTGCCAGCGCCCAGGCAAGGAACACCGGGGAGCTGTTTTTT. Its translation: CASAQARNTGELFF. The full variable domain, its missing parts supplied by reference TRBV18 and TRBJ2-2, is NAGVMQNPRHLVRRRGQEARLRCSPMKGHSHVYWYRQLPEEGLKFMVYLQKENIIDESGMPKERFSAEFPKEGPSILRIQQVVRGDSAAYFCASAQARNTGELFFGEGSRLTVL.